The 9 T cell receptor beta chains reported below all come from one sample, sequenced in a study of molecular identifiers for immune sequencing clone quantification. Via MiXCR, TCRdb re-called the PCR reads, giving one row per CDR3 protein. This table has 10,000 or so distinct CDR3 sequences, over 15% appearing once. Sequenced sample: naive CD8+ T cells from blood, with Jurkat cell RNA spiked in. The subset was: FACS-sorted CD8+CD4-CCR7+CD45RA+ naive T cells. These receptor sequences come from a human donor in good health. Some libraries in this study had Jurkat cell RNA spiked in.

The J gene is TRBJ2-5, the V gene TRBV11-3, with 7 bases fitting TRBD1. CDR3 length: 18 amino acids. Germline loops: CDR1 SGHNT, CDR2 YENEEA. With 4 bases clipped from V and 2 bases from J, the junction kept 16 bases outside the gene matches. CDR3 region: CASSSLIKTRTGQETQYF. In nucleotides, the CDR3 is TGTGCCAGCAGCTCCCTAATTAAAACCAGGACAGGACAAGAGACCCAGTACTTC.

By sample share, this clonotype is medium-sized. This rearrangement joins TRBV9 to TRBJ1-1, with a possible D match to TRBD1 (5 bases). The length of the CDR3 is 13 residues. Trimming took 6 bases from V and 5 from J, leaving 14 bases between them. CDR1 is SGDLS, CDR2 YYNGEE, per germline. The CDR3, as DNA: TGTGCCAGCACCCCCGTTCGGGGGACTGAAGCTTTCTTT. Protein sequence: CASTPVRGTEAFF. The entire variable domain, with the rest obtained from reference TRBV9 and TRBJ1-1, is as follows: DSGVTQTPKHLITATGQRVTLRCSPRSGDLSVYWYQQSLDQGLQFLIQYYNGEERAKGNILERFSAQQFPDLHSELNLSSLELGDSALYFCASTPVRGTEAFFGQGTRLTVV.

This clonotype is a singleton in its sample. The chain has TRBV21-1 and TRBJ1-1; TRBD1, as called in the table, went unchecked against the DNA. TRBV21-1 is a documented pseudogene. The CDR3 sequence is 18 residues long. CDR3 coding DNA: TGTGCCAGCAGCTTACCAGGGGGGGCGGGACAGGGCCGCACTGAAGCTTTCTTT. This gives the protein CASSLPGGAGQGRTEAFF.

This clonotype occurred a few times. Given a much more abundant clone one base away, this may be a read error. The genes are TRBV28 and TRBJ1-5; no clear D. This CDR3 comprises 15 residues. Germline CDR1 MDHEN, CDR2 SYDVKM. DNA for the CDR3: TGTACCAGCAGTCCCATTAGGGTTAGCAATCAGCCCCAGCATTTT. Translation gives CTSSPIRVSNQPQHF.

The chain has TRBV27 and TRBJ2-7; no firm D call. Between the trimmed V and J ends, which lost 3 bases and 4 bases, there was a span of 13 bases. Germline V gene lookup returns CDR1 MNHEY and CDR2 SMNVEV (reference sequence). The length of the CDR3 is 14 residues. The CDR3 region is CASSLLGAVYEQYF. Here the CDR3 DNA reads TGTGCCAGCAGTTTGCTTGGAGCCGTATACGAGCAGTACTTC.

This clonotype was observed a handful of times. The genes are TRBV11-2 and TRBJ2-6, with unresolved D. The CDR3 is 17 residues long. Germline-derived CDR1 and CDR2 are SGHAT and FQNNGV. V was pared by 2 bases and J by 0 bases, with 11 bases between. The CDR3 DNA follows: TGTGCCAGCAGCTTACTTGGGTTTGTCTCTGGGGCCAACGTCCTGACTTTC. It is translated as CASSLLGFVSGANVLTF.

Many counts were recorded for this clonotype. The rearrangement joins TRBV27 to TRBJ2-7, with 7 bases matching TRBD1. Germline CDR1 is MNHEY and CDR2 is SMNVEV (reference sequence). The CDR3 consists of 16 residues. Losses at the gene ends were 4 bases for V and 3 bases for J; bases not matched to a gene: 12. The CDR3 protein is CASSSPGGRGLYEQYF. CDR3 nucleotide sequence: TGTGCCAGCAGTTCCCCAGGGGGAAGGGGCCTCTACGAGCAGTACTTC.

This clonotype was seen ten or more times. The chain joins TRBV13 to TRBJ2-7, with 9 bases aligning to TRBD1. V gave up 4 bases and J gave up 2 bases; unmatched junction bases: 6. This CDR3 is built from 15 residues. Germline CDR1 PRHDT, CDR2 FYEKMQ (reference sequence). The CDR3 reads CASSSLGTGTYEQYF. CDR3 in DNA: TGTGCCAGCAGCTCCCTCGGGACAGGGACCTACGAGCAGTACTTC. The full variable domain, its missing parts supplied by reference TRBV13 and TRBJ2-7, is AAGVIQSPRHLIKEKRETATLKCYPIPRHDTVYWYQQGPGQDPQFLISFYEKMQSDKGSIPDRFSAQQFSDYHSELNMSSLELGDSALYFCASSSLGTGTYEQYFGPGTRLTVT.

This clonotype was recorded many times. The V call is TRBV4-1, the J call TRBJ2-3; no firm D call. Germline V CDR1 and CDR2: MGHRA, YSYEKL. This CDR3 has 15 amino acids. V lost 4 bases to trimming and J lost 1 base, with 12 bases between them. The CDR3 spells CASSPLVTGTDTQYF. The DNA for the CDR3 is TGCGCCAGCAGCCCCCTAGTAACTGGCACAGATACGCAGTATTTT.